The T cell receptor beta chain described here comes from a study of Ad26.COV2.S vaccination and SARS-CoV-2 variants. Study-wide background: It was the COV1001 Ad26.COV2.S trial arm that included the donor.

Germline V gene lookup returns CDR1 SGHNT and CDR2 YENEEA. The V and J ends lost 6 bases and 0 bases respectively, with 5 bases between them. The CDR3 has 13 amino acids. TCRdb's table, derived via immunoSEQ multiplex PCR, lists solely in-frame clones and lacks some. The data contain a few hundred thousand clones, 83% of them singletons. Treatment given: some 19 received Ad26.COV2.S at low or high dose, single or two shots; roughly 5 received placebo; per-sample allocation not given. Day 63 after the first vaccine or placebo injection was the time point for sampling. This clonotype was sampled from a person aged 18-60 years who received the Ad26.COV2.S COVID-19 vaccine or a placebo. The rearrangement links TRBV11-3 to TRBJ2-2; no definite D call. This specimen consisted of peripheral blood, obtained in a trial of Ad26.COV2.S vaccine versus placebo. CDR3 sequence: CASRETNTGELFF. The DNA for the CDR3 is TGTGCCAGCAGGGAGACGAACACCGGGGAGCTGTTTTTT.